Each of the 9 T cell receptor beta chains below was sequenced from the same sample in a study of immune cell composition in non-small cell lung cancer. Some clones are missing from TCRdb's copy, which holds only in-frame ones; the method was immunoSEQ multiplex PCR. Seen here are around 4,800 clones, roughly four fifths observed once, and the top ten hold 10%. The sequencing sample was made of lung tumor tissue. Receptors were obtained from a human donor with non-small cell lung cancer.

This clone has just a few counts. This sequence joins TRBV11-2 and TRBJ2-1; 7 nucleotides line up with TRBD2. Germline V gene lookup returns CDR1 SGHAT and CDR2 FQNNGV. The CDR3 covers 16 residues. The J segment lost 3 bases and the V segment lost 5 bases, leaving 10 bases of the junction unmatched. CDR3 DNA: TGTGCCAGCAGCCCGAGGAGGGCTAGCGGCTACAATGAGCAGTTCTTC. It yields the protein CASSPRRASGYNEQFF.

This clone has just a few counts. The chain has TRBV7-3 and TRBJ1-2; 11 nucleotides align to TRBD1. This CDR3 comprises 15 residues. CDR1 is SGHTA and CDR2 is FQGTGA in the germline V gene. The V gene end was trimmed by 5 bases and the J gene end by 0 bases; junction bases not matched to a gene: 2. The CDR3 sequence is CASSTGQGANYGYTF. DNA of the CDR3: TGTGCCAGCAGCACGGGACAGGGGGCTAACTATGGCTACACCTTC.

The chain uses TRBV10-2 and TRBJ2-2, with 10 nucleotides matching TRBD1. The germline CDR1 and CDR2 sequences are WSHSY and SAAADI. V lost 6 bases to trimming and J lost 4 bases; unmatched junction nucleotides: 5. The length of the CDR3 is 15 residues. The CDR3 DNA follows: TGCGCCAGCAGCCGACAGGGGGCGTCCACCGGGGAGCTGTTTTTT. Residues: CASSRQGASTGELFF.

This clone was seen a few times. The V and J genes are TRBV7-9 and TRBJ2-5; D may be TRBD2 (5 bases). The CDR3 is 18 residues long. The V end was cut by 5 bases, the J end by 5 bases, with 27 bases between. CDR1 SEHNR and CDR2 FQNEAQ come from the germline V gene (reference sequence). The DNA of the CDR3 is TGTGCCAGCAGCCCTCCCCCGGGAAACAATCCGGGGTGGGAGACCCAGTACTTC. It yields the protein CASSPPPGNNPGWETQYF.

This sequence joins TRBV6-1 and TRBJ1-2; D may be TRBD1 (6 bases). CDR1 MNHNS and CDR2 SASEGT come from the germline V gene. Trimming took 7 bases from V and 4 from J, leaving 13 bases between them. The CDR3 covers 13 residues. CDR3 amino acids: CASTQGFGYGYTF. CDR3 DNA: TGTGCCAGCACACAGGGATTTGGCTATGGCTACACCTTC.

The V call is TRBV18, the J call TRBJ1-2, with D unresolved. Trimming cost V 3 bases and J 8 bases, with 22 bases left between them. This CDR3 spans 16 amino acids. From germline, CDR1 is KGHSH and CDR2 LQKENI. CDR3 protein: CASSPLETITKKGYTF. DNA for the CDR3: TGTGCCAGCTCACCGTTGGAGACGATAACCAAAAAAGGCTACACCTTC. The full variable domain, its missing parts supplied by reference TRBV18 and TRBJ1-2, is NAGVMQNPRHLVRRRGQEARLRCSPMKGHSHVYWYRQLPEEGLKFMVYLQKENIIDESGMPKERFSAEFPKEGPSILRIQQVVRGDSAAYFCASSPLETITKKGYTFGSGTRLTVV.

The chain couples TRBV9 to TRBJ1-1; D perhaps matches TRBD1 (5 bases). Germline V lookup: CDR1 SGDLS, CDR2 YYNGEE. The CDR3 is 14 residues long. V lost 0 bases, J lost 3 bases, and 9 bases lay in between. CDR3 sequence: CASSVAGGDTEAFF. The CDR3, as DNA: TGTGCCAGCAGCGTAGCAGGAGGGGACACTGAAGCTTTCTTT.

The J gene is TRBJ2-1, the V gene TRBV4-2, with TRBD2 matching over 10 bases. CDR1 and CDR2 from the germline V gene are LGHNA and YNFKEQ. The CDR3 totals 15 residues. J was trimmed by 5 bases and V by 0 bases; bases with no gene match: 1. The chain's CDR3 is CASSQDTSGNNEQFF. The CDR3 nucleotides read TGTGCCAGCAGCCAAGATACTAGCGGGAACAATGAGCAGTTCTTC.

The chain uses TRBV9 and TRBJ1-2, with D perhaps TRBD1 (6 bases). This CDR3 region has 13 residues. CDR1 and CDR2 (germline): SGDLS, YYNGEE. The V end was cut by 4 bases, the J end by 11 bases, with 18 bases between. CDR3 bases: TGTGCCAGCAGCACCCACCGGGACACGGGGTACACCTTC. Translating it yields CASSTHRDTGYTF. Drawing the rest from reference TRBV9 and TRBJ1-2, the complete variable domain is DSGVTQTPKHLITATGQRVTLRCSPRSGDLSVYWYQQSLDQGLQFLIQYYNGEERAKGNILERFSAQQFPDLHSELNLSSLELGDSALYFCASSTHRDTGYTFGSGTRLTVV.